This T cell receptor beta chain originates from a study of CD8 T cells in ankylosing spondylitis. Study-wide points: Disease-linked clones reportedly showed significant enrichment in matched ankylosing spondylitis synovial fluid. A TCR beta motif of about eight highly homologous variants seemed to mark ankylosing spondylitis blood. Previous work reported some of these motif variants in the synovial fluid and blood of reactive arthritis.

Each TCR beta library was made by quantitative 5'-RACE that incorporated molecular barcodes. TCRdb processed the 5' RACE reads anew with MiXCR; each CDR3 protein has one entry. Of about 320,000 distinct CDR3 sequences in the sample, around 10% were seen once. About this clonotype: The antigen is undetermined.

V dropped 2 bases and J dropped 3 bases, with 11 bases sitting between them. The germline CDR1 and CDR2 sequences are GTSNPN and SVGIG (reference sequence). CDR3 length: 13 amino acids. This chain connects TRBV30 to TRBJ2-7; D remains unclear. This receptor was obtained from a female donor with ankylosing spondylitis or in good health (not recorded which). Sequencing input: blood, either unsorted or a sorted T cell fraction (not recorded which). The CDR3 reads CAWSKSALYEQYF. The DNA of the CDR3 is TGTGCCTGGAGTAAGAGCGCACTCTACGAGCAGTACTTC.